This T cell receptor beta chain appears in the sequencing data of a study of T cell repertoires in aging, cancer and after chemotherapy (dated by TCRdb to the late 2010s). General notes on the study: Donors spanned six age groups from 30 or younger to 70 or older, with at least three individuals per group. In the solid tumor group, paired pre- and post-chemotherapy samples were obtained from brain tumor (glioblastoma) patients receiving temozolomide-based therapy. The full dataset contained several million TCR reads. The study profiled peripheral blood TCR beta repertoires from healthy donors and cancer patients to examine immunoaging and T cell reconstitution after chemotherapy. Alongside fewer than 100 healthy donors serving as a reference group, the cohort included over 200 cancer patients, of whom roughly 92 had hematological cancers and 120 to 130 had solid cancers.

The study at large found these results: The authors noted that the repertoire data do not allow conclusions about immunological memory after chemotherapy. An increase in median generation probability over the chemotherapy interval was observed in both cancer cohorts, suggesting that the repertoire was reconstituted through rebound thymic output. Compared with age-matched healthy donors, untreated patients with either hematological or solid cancers had significantly lower TCR diversity in the blood along with higher clonality. Declining TCR diversity with age in healthy donors was mainly explained by loss of richness; in cancer patients, loss of evenness also contributed.

Rearranged TRB sequences spanning V, D and J segments were amplified in a multiplex touch-down PCR with a mixed TRB-A/B primer pool. Illumina adapters and sample indices were added to the amplicons in two consecutive PCR reactions performed with Phusion HS II polymerase. The amplicons were purified from gel with the NucleoSpin Gel and PCR Clean-up kit and then assessed with Qubit and an Agilent 2100 Bioanalyzer. The libraries were sequenced on an Illumina MiSeq with 600-cycle, single-indexed, paired-end runs. In the paper's pipeline: Processing of the TRB sequences was carried out with MiXCR versions 2.12 and 3.0.5. Each unique CDR3 nucleotide sequence was treated as one clone, and only productive sequences with two or more reads were kept. The repertoire metrics were Shannon diversity, evenness, clonality (defined as one minus evenness), and alpha-parameterized diversity profiles covering alpha 0 to 5. Generation probabilities of clones in paired pre- and post-chemotherapy samples were computed with the IGoR algorithm. Starting from the raw public reads, TCRdb applied fastp trimming at Q25, assembled clones with MiXCR and retained in-frame beta chains. Each CDR3 protein gets just one entry, which takes the most common genes and DNA from the rows behind it. The V and J calls and clone size come from TCRdb's table, not from the authors' own analysis. The sample includes 2,200 or so distinct CDR3 sequences, with less than 40% observed a single time. The ten most abundant clones make up roughly 70% of the sample.

TCR beta rearrangements were amplified from genomic DNA isolated from peripheral blood, not from sorted cells or RNA. The CDR3, cysteine through phenylalanine, is 13 amino acids long. This entry keeps only the CDR3 DNA: 39 bases, framed from base 1. CDR1 and CDR2 are read off the germline V gene as SQVTM and ANQGSEA. V ends up 5 bases short and J 0 bases short, with an unmatched junction base count of 3. Judged by its sample share, this clonotype qualifies as medium-sized (0.01 to 0.1%). It has no known antigen specificity. The input lacks base qualities; no much larger clone sits a single base away. The sample taken for sequencing was blood. Here the chain combines TRBV29-1 and TRBJ1-1; 7 bases in between match TRBD1. The receptor comes from a human donor with a solid tumor. The nucleotide sequence is TGCAGCGTTCAGACAGGGATGAACACTGAAGCTTTCTTT. It translates to CSVQTGMNTEAFF.